This T cell receptor (beta chain) is drawn from a study of technical replicates of blood from several donors. The germline V and J ends were trimmed by 6 bases and 4 bases, with 16 bases remaining between them. The CDR3 extends over 15 amino acids. Germline CDR1 is MDHEN and CDR2 is SYDVKM. Only in-frame clones appear in the TCRdb table, and some are missing; sequencing was by immunoSEQ multiplex PCR. This sample has tens of thousands of clones, with around 93% found just once. The chain uses TRBV28 and TRBJ1-3; D remains ambiguous. The receptor was isolated from a human donor in good health. The material sequenced was T cells isolated from PBMCs. The CDR3 nucleotides are TGTGCCAGCAGCCCCCCCGGTTCGGGAGGAAACACCATATATTTT. It yields the protein CASSPPGSGGNTIYF.